This T cell receptor beta chain is drawn from a study of CD8+ T cells in alopecia areata. The sample's treatment: oral pan-JAK inhibitor, 5-10 mg twice daily. Note on this clone: Its antigen is currently unknown.

Study conclusions and caveats: When scalp samples are sequenced, resident alphabeta T cells of normal skin are also captured.

Germline assignment: CDR1 DFQATT and CDR2 SNEGSKA (reference sequence). V lost 0 bases, J lost 7 bases, and 1 base lay in between. CDR3 length: 10 amino acids. cDNA serving as the sequencing template came from extracted, reverse transcribed RNA. TCRdb's copy holds only in-frame clones and misses some; the assay was immunoSEQ multiplex PCR. The sample carries more than 200,000 clones, roughly 66% recorded once. The sequence was collected from a human donor with alopecia areata. The chain links TRBV20-1 to TRBJ2-1; D not certain. This specimen was CD4+ T cells sorted from blood, taken at roughly week 45, from a patient treated with tofacitinib. CDR3 region: CSARENEQFF. The CDR3 region has the DNA TGCAGTGCTAGAGAAAATGAGCAGTTCTTC.